This is a list of T cell receptor beta chains from one sample in a study of regulatory T cells in long-lasting Graves disease. Each CDR3 protein gets one entry after TCRdb re-called the multiplex PCR reads with MiXCR. The table includes about 520,000 distinct CDR3 sequences, approximately 12% detected once. The same sample was also used in a study of T cells in Graves' hyperthyroidism and ophthalmopathy.

The specimen was peripheral blood mononuclear cells (PBMCs), collected at new diagnosis, from a patient treated with antithyroid drugs. The receptors here all came from a woman younger than 45 with Graves disease. Each CDR3 is given with its conserved first and last residue. Each record gives: V gene, D gene, clone size, J gene, CDR3 protein, CDR3 DNA. D genes are given only for firm matches. Only part of the rows carry a size: once, few, many, or a class if the clone is expanded.

TRBV20-1	-	many	TRBJ1-2	CSASPGLNYGYTF	TGCAGTGCGTCACCAGGGCTCAACTATGGCTACACCTTC
TRBV5-1	TRBD1	many	TRBJ1-4	CASSLGFEGTGAPTNEKLFF	TGCGCCAGCAGCTTGGGATTTGAGGGGACAGGGGCTCCAACTAATGAAAAACTGTTTTTT
TRBV20-1	-	few	TRBJ2-1	CSAGIADPSDNEQFF	TGCAGTGCTGGGATAGCGGACCCCTCAGACAATGAGCAGTTCTTC
TRBV7-9	-	few	TRBJ2-3	CASSSGFDTQYF	TGTGCCAGCAGCTCAGGGTTCGATACGCAGTATTTT
TRBV30	-	many	TRBJ1-6	CAWSNNYNSPLHF	TGTGCCTGGAGTAACAATTATAATTCACCCCTCCACTTT
TRBV6-1	TRBD2	many	TRBJ2-3	CASSKTSASTDTQYF	TGTGCCAGCAGCAAGACTAGCGCGAGCACAGATACGCAGTATTTT
TRBV4-1	-	few	TRBJ2-7	CASSQGSGSRVYEQYF	TGCGCCAGCAGCCAAGGGTCGGGGAGTCGGGTTTACGAGCAGTACTTC
TRBV7-9	-	few	TRBJ1-3	CASSSGTHLEGTIHF	TGTGCCAGCAGCTCCGGGACACACCTGGAGGGCACCATACATTTT
TRBV18	-	-	TRBJ2-1	CASSPGVSGTTSSYEQFF	TGTGCCAGCTCACCTGGGGTTAGCGGTACAACCAGCTCCTACGAGCAGTTCTTC
TRBV9	TRBD1	many	TRBJ2-3	CASSVQGTGESDTQYF	TGTGCCAGCAGCGTTCAGGGGACAGGGGAGTCAGATACGCAGTATTTT
TRBV20-1	-	many	TRBJ2-1	CSASRIQGPNEQFF	TGCAGTGCGAGCCGCATTCAGGGTCCCAATGAGCAGTTCTTC
TRBV7-8	TRBD2	many	TRBJ2-1	CASSIPIAGPRGDSSYNEQFF	TGTGCCAGCAGCATTCCAATAGCGGGGCCCCGAGGCGATAGCTCCTACAATGAGCAGTTCTTC
TRBV4-3	TRBD1	many	TRBJ1-5	CASSPWTGPSNQPQHF	TGCGCCAGCAGCCCCTGGACAGGGCCTAGCAATCAGCCCCAGCATTTT
TRBV24-1	-	many	TRBJ1-4	CATRFVGGTNEKLFF	TGTGCCACCAGGTTTGTTGGGGGCACTAATGAAAAACTGTTTTTT
TRBV19	-	many	TRBJ1-1	CASSRGPFEAFF	TGTGCCAGTAGCCGCGGACCTTTTGAAGCTTTCTTT
TRBV5-1	TRBD1	-	TRBJ2-7	CASSKIQGGNEQYF	TGCGCCAGCAGCAAGATACAGGGGGGTAACGAGCAGTACTTC
TRBV28	-	many	TRBJ1-3	CASSLSGGNTIYF	TGTGCCAGCAGCTTGTCAGGGGGAAACACCATATATTTT
TRBV5-1	-	-	TRBJ1-4	CASSPDPTNEKLFF	TGCGCCAGCAGCCCGGATCCAACTAATGAAAAACTGTTTTTT
TRBV30	-	few	TRBJ1-2	CAWSAQVRWQGISYGYTF	TGTGCCTGGAGTGCCCAGGTCCGGTGGCAGGGGATTTCCTATGGCTACACCTTC
TRBV19	-	-	TRBJ1-5	CASSKGPGDNQPQHF	TGTGCCAGTAGTAAGGGCCCGGGGGACAATCAGCCCCAGCATTTT
TRBV19	TRBD2	-	TRBJ2-3	CASSMTSGDTDTQYF	TGTGCCAGTAGTATGACTAGCGGGGACACAGATACGCAGTATTTT
TRBV7-2	TRBD1	many	TRBJ1-2	CASSSGQFYGYTF	TGTGCCAGCAGCTCGGGACAGTTCTATGGCTACACCTTC
TRBV20-1	-	many	TRBJ2-7	CSATSIGAEQYF	TGCAGTGCTACCTCGATTGGGGCCGAGCAGTACTTC
TRBV3-1	-	many	TRBJ1-1	CASSQPKRGVRTEAFF	TGTGCCAGCAGCCAACCGAAAAGAGGGGTGAGGACTGAAGCTTTCTTT
TRBV7-2	-	many	TRBJ2-3	CASSFTDWDTQYF	TGTGCCAGCAGCTTTACAGATTGGGATACGCAGTATTTT
TRBV19	TRBD1	-	TRBJ1-1	CASRVDRGQTEAFF	TGTGCCAGTCGGGTCGACAGGGGGCAAACTGAAGCTTTCTTT
TRBV20-1	-	few	TRBJ1-6	CSARDTKRGFNSPLHF	TGCAGTGCTAGAGATACGAAAAGAGGGTTTAATTCACCCCTCCACTTT
TRBV5-6	-	few	TRBJ2-1	CASGLIDEQFF	TGTGCCAGCGGGCTGATCGATGAGCAGTTCTTC
TRBV7-2	-	many	TRBJ2-1	CASSFSGYDEQFF	TGTGCCAGCAGCTTCTCGGGGTATGATGAGCAGTTCTTC
TRBV19	TRBD1	many	TRBJ1-6	CASSTDRGNGSPLHF	TGTGCCAGTAGTACGGACAGGGGAAATGGTTCACCCCTCCACTTT
TRBV6-8	TRBD1	many	TRBJ1-2	CASTNRDSNYGYTF	TGTGCCAGCACAAACAGGGACAGTAACTATGGCTACACCTTC
TRBV27	-	many	TRBJ2-3	CASSRGGFTDTQYF	TGTGCCAGCAGCCGAGGGGGGTTCACAGATACGCAGTATTTT
TRBV10-2	TRBD1	few	TRBJ2-1	CASSESGGEPYNEQFF	TGCGCCAGCAGTGAGTCAGGGGGCGAACCCTACAATGAGCAGTTCTTC
TRBV5-4	-	-	TRBJ1-1	CASRGSMNTEAFF	TGTGCCAGCCGCGGGAGCATGAACACTGAAGCTTTCTTT
TRBV20-1	-	-	TRBJ1-6	CSARVGGKDSPLHF	TGCAGTGCTAGAGTGGGAGGGAAGGATTCACCCCTCCACTTT
TRBV2	-	many	TRBJ2-3	CASSAGLQRAQYF	TGTGCCAGCAGTGCGGGACTTCAAAGGGCGCAGTATTTT
TRBV20-1	-	-	TRBJ2-7	CSAREGAYTYEQSF	TGCAGTGCTAGAGAGGGGGCGTATACCTACGAGCAGTCCTTC
TRBV9	-	many	TRBJ2-2	CASSVRNTGELFF	TGTGCCAGCAGCGTACGGAACACCGGGGAGCTGTTTTTT
TRBV9	-	-	TRBJ1-4	CASGTGPTNEKLFF	TGTGCCAGCGGCACCGGCCCAACTAATGAAAAACTGTTTTTT
TRBV7-9	TRBD1	-	TRBJ1-6	CASSSWDRGSPLHF	TGTGCCAGCAGCTCCTGGGACAGGGGATCACCCCTCCACTTT
TRBV24-1	-	many	TRBJ2-7	CATSQDSLPEQYF	TGTGCCACCAGTCAGGACAGCCTCCCCGAGCAGTACTTC
TRBV24-1	TRBD1	many	TRBJ1-5	CATSDSGTGNPSNQPQHF	TGTGCCACCAGTGATTCGGGGACAGGGAATCCTAGCAATCAGCCCCAGCATTTT
TRBV20-1	-	few	TRBJ2-3	CSARHTSTDTQYF	TGCAGTGCTAGGCATACTAGCACAGATACGCAGTATTTT
TRBV7-8	-	many	TRBJ1-1	CASSLRTDMNTEAFF	TGTGCCAGCAGCTTGCGGACAGACATGAACACTGAAGCTTTCTTT
TRBV20-1	TRBD1	many	TRBJ1-1	CSAKTGVNTEAFF	TGCAGTGCTAAAACAGGGGTCAACACTGAAGCTTTCTTT
TRBV6-2/TRBV6-3	TRBD2	many	TRBJ2-3	CASSDLAGAASTDTQYF	TGTGCCAGCTCAGATTTAGCGGGAGCCGCTAGCACAGATACGCAGTATTTT
TRBV2	-	many	TRBJ1-1	CASSPAGNMNTEAFF	TGTGCCAGCAGTCCGGCTGGGAATATGAACACTGAAGCTTTCTTT
TRBV6-5	-	-	TRBJ2-7	CASSSISRALTYEQYF	TGTGCCAGCAGTTCTATAAGCAGGGCCCTTACCTACGAGCAGTACTTC
TRBV7-7	TRBD2	-	TRBJ2-2	CASSPTSGENTGELFF	TGTGCCAGCAGCCCGACTAGCGGAGAGAACACCGGGGAGCTGTTTTTT
TRBV12-3/TRBV12-4	TRBD2	few	TRBJ2-3	CASTAGGFSTDTQYF	TGTGCCAGCACAGCGGGAGGGTTTAGCACAGATACGCAGTATTTT
TRBV19	TRBD2	many	TRBJ2-2	CASSIAGGPSTGELFF	TGTGCCAGTAGTATTGCGGGAGGGCCTTCGACCGGGGAGCTGTTTTTT
TRBV11-3	-	many	TRBJ2-1	CASCRRYNEQFF	TGTGCCAGCTGTAGACGGTACAATGAGCAGTTCTTC
TRBV6-1	-	few	TRBJ1-6	CASSRSSWRNSPLHF	TGTGCCAGCAGCAGGTCCAGCTGGCGGAATTCACCCCTCCACTTT
TRBV20-1	-	many	TRBJ2-5	CSARDLASWGSPETQYF	TGCAGTGCTAGAGATCTTGCGTCATGGGGGAGTCCTGAGACCCAGTACTTC
TRBV28	-	many	TRBJ2-1	CASSFHQGGSNEQFF	TGTGCCAGCAGTTTTCATCAGGGGGGTAGCAATGAGCAGTTCTTC
TRBV6-1	-	-	TRBJ2-2	CASRLGFRYLTDTGELFF	TGTGCCAGCAGACTGGGATTTAGGTACCTTACGGACACCGGGGAGCTGTTTTTT
TRBV24-1	-	-	TRBJ2-3	CATSGRQRTDTQYF	TGTGCCACCTCGGGACGGCAACGCACAGATACGCAGTATTTT
TRBV28	TRBD1	many	TRBJ2-7	CASSTWTGQGAYGEQYF	TGTGCCAGCAGCACCTGGACGGGACAGGGGGCTTATGGTGAGCAGTACTTC
TRBV7-8	TRBD2	many	TRBJ2-3	CASSLGGRGDTQYF	TGTGCCAGCAGCTTAGGCGGGAGGGGAGATACGCAGTATTTT
TRBV19	-	-	TRBJ2-1	CASSIDGGRQQFF	TGTGCCAGTAGTATAGATGGGGGAAGGCAGCAGTTCTTC